This TCR beta chain derives from a study of regulatory T cells in long-lasting Graves disease. Investigators prepared the TCR beta libraries by applying iRepertoire HTBI primers and Arm-PCR of CDR3 regions. The authors' processing: From all samples, identification returned approximately 13 TRBJ and under 75 TRBV segments. Via MiXCR, TCRdb re-called the multiplex PCR reads, giving one row per CDR3 protein. TCRdb's processing, not the study's, gives the V and J calls here. The sample yields a few hundred thousand distinct CDR3 sequences, around a fifth seen once. With regard to this clonotype: Its cognate antigen is unknown.

Regarding time point: persistent/refractory GD, antithyroid drugs over 5 years with positive TRAb. PBMCs were the source of the RNA used for TCR sequencing. Broader study findings: Study was limited to peripheral blood, excluding thyroid tissue.

V was shortened by 6 bases and J by 6 bases, with 24 bases between the two germline ends. Germline V gene sequence: CDR1 MNHNS, CDR2 SASEGT. This CDR3 spans 16 amino acids. The source was peripheral blood mononuclear cells (PBMCs), collected when the disease was refractory, from a patient treated with antithyroid drugs. The chain combines TRBV6-1 with TRBJ2-7, with D possibly TRBD1 on 6 matching bases. The clonotype originates from a female donor with Graves disease. CDR3 coding DNA: TGTGCCAGCAGCCCAAGTATGGGGGCCCCAGAACGCGAGCAGTACTTC. Its translation: CASSPSMGAPEREQYF.